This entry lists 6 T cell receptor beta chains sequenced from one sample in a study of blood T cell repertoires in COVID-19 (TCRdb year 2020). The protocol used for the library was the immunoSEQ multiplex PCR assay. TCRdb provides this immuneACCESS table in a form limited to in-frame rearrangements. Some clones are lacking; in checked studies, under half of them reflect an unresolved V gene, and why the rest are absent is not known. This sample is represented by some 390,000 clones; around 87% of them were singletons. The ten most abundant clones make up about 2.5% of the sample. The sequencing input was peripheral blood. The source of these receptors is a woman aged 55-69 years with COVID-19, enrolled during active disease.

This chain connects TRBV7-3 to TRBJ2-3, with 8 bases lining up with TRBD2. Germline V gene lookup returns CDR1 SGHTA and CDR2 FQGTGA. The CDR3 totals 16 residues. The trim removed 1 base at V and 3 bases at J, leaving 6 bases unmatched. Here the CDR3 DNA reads TGTGCCAGCAGCTTAAGGATTAGCGGGGTTACAGATACGCAGTATTTT. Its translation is CASSLRISGVTDTQYF.

CDR3 sequence: CASGLTGPGNTEAFF. CDR3 sequence (DNA): TGTGCTAGTGGCCTCACCGGCCCGGGGAACACTGAAGCTTTCTTT. V is TRBV12-5 and J is TRBJ1-1; D not certain. CDR3 length: 15 residues. V shed 6 bases and J shed 1 base, with 15 bases lying between them. Per the germline V gene, CDR1 is LGHNT and CDR2 is FRNRAP.

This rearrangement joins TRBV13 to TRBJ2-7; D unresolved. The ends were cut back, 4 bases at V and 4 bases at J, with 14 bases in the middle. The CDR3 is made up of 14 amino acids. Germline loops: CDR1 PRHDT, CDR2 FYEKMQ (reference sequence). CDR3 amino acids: CASSSTAAEYEQYF. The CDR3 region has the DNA TGTGCCAGCAGCTCCACGGCGGCAGAGTACGAGCAGTACTTC.

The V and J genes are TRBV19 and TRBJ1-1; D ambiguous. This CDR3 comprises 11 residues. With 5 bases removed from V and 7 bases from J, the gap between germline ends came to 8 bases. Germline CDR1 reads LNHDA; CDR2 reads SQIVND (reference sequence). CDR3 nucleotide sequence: TGTGCCAGTAGTGTCCGGGATGAAGCTTTCTTT. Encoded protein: CASSVRDEAFF.

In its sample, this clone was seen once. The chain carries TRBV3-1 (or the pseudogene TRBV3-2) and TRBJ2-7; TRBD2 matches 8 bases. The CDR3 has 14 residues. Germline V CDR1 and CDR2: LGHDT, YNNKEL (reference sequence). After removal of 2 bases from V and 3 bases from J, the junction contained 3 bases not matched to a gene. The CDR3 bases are TGTGCCAGCAGCCAATGGACTAGCTTCTACGAGCAGTACTTC. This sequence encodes CASSQWTSFYEQYF.

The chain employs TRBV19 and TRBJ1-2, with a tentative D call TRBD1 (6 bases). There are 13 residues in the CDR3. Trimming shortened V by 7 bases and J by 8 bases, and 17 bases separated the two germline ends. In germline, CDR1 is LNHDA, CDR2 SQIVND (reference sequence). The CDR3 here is CASIRTGMNGYTF. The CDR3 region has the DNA TGTGCCAGTATCCGAACAGGGATGAACGGCTACACCTTC.